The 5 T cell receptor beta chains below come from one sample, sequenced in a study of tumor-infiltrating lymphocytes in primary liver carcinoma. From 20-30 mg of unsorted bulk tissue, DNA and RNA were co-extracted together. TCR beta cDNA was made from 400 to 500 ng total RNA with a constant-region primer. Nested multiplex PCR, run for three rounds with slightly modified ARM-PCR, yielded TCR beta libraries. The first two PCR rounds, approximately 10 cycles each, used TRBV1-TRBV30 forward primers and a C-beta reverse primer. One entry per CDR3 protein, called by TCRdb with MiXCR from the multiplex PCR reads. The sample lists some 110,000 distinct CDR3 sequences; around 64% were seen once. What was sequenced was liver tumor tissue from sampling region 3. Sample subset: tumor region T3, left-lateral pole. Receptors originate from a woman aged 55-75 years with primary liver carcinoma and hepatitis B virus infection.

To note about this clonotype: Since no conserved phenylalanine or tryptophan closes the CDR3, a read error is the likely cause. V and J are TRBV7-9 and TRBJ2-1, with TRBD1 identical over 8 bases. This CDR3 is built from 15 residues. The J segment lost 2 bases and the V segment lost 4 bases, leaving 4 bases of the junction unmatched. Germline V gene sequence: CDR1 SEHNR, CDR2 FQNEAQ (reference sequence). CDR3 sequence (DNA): TGTGCCAGCAGCTCCGGGACAGGCCCCTACAATGAGCAGTTCTCC. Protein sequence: CASSSGTGPYNEQFS.

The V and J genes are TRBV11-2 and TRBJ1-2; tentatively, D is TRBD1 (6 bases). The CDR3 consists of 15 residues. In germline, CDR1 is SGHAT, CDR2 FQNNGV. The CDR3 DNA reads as TGTGTCACCTGCTTAGCCGGGGGGCCGAACTATGGCTACACCTTC. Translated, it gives CVTCLAGGPNYGYTF.

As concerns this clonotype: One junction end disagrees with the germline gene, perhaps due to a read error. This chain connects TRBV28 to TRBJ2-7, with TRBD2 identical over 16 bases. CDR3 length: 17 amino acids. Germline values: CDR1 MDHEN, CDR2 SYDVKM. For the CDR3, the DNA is TGTGCCTGCAGTCCCACGGGACTAGCGGGAGGGCGCGACGAGCAGTACTTC. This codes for CACSPTGLAGGRDEQYF.

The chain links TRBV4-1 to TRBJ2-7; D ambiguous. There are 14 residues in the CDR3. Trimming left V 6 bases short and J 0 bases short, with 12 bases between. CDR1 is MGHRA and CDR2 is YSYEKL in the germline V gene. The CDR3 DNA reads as TGCGCCAGCAGTCTTAACCCGAACTCCTACGAGCAGTACTTC. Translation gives CASSLNPNSYEQYF.

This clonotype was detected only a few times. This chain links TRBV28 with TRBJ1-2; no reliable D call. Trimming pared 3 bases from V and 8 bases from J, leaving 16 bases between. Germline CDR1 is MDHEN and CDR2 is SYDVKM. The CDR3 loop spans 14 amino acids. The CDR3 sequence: CASSLTPEQRGYTF. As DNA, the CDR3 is TGTGCCAGCAGTTTGACCCCCGAGCAGAGGGGCTACACCTTC.